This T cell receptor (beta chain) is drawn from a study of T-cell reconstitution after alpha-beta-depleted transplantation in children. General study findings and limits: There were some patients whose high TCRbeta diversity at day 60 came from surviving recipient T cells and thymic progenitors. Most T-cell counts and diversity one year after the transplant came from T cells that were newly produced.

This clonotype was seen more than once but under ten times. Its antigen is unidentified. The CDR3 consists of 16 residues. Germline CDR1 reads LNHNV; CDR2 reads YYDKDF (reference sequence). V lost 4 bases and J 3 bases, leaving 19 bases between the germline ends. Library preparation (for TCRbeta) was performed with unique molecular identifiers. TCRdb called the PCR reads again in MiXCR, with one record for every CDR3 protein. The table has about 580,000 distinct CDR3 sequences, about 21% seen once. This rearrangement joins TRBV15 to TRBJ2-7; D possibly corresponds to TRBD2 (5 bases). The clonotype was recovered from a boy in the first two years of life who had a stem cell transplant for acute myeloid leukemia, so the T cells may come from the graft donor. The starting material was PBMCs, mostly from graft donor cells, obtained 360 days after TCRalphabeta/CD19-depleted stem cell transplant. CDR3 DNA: TGTGCCACCAGCATGGATGAAGGCGGGCCAAGCTACGAGCAGTACGTC. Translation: CATSMDEGGPSYEQYV.